What follows are 32 T cell receptor beta chains derived from one specimen sequenced in a study of CD8 T cells in ankylosing spondylitis. These receptors have no known antigen. General study points: In ankylosing spondylitis blood, a motif of eight highly homologous TCR beta variants appeared characteristic.

Using its own MiXCR run on the 5' RACE reads, TCRdb lists one record per CDR3 protein. The table shows about 540,000 distinct CDR3 sequences, with more than 9.5% occurring only once. Sequencing was done on a sample of blood, either unsorted or a sorted T cell fraction (not recorded which). Every receptor here comes from a male donor with ankylosing spondylitis.

This clonotype was seen repeatedly, ten times or more. The V call is TRBV10-3, the J call TRBJ1-4, with D unclear. With 3 bases removed from V and 8 bases from J, the gap between germline ends came to 7 bases. Germline assignment: CDR1 ENHRY and CDR2 SYGVKD. This CDR3 has 12 residues. The CDR3, as DNA: TGTGCCATCAGTGACCAAGAGGAAAAACTGTTTTTT. Translating gives CAISDQEEKLFF.

This rearrangement joins TRBV3-1 to TRBJ2-2; the D gene could be TRBD1 or TRBD2 (5 bases each). The ends were cut back, 3 bases at V and 4 bases at J, with 9 bases in the middle. The CDR3 is 14 amino acids. The V gene's germline CDR1 is LGHDT and CDR2 YNNKEL (reference sequence). The chain's CDR3 is CASSQSGTTGELFF. As DNA, the CDR3 is TGTGCCAGCAGCCAGTCAGGGACCACCGGGGAGCTGTTTTTT. Based on the CDR3 plus reference TRBV3-1 and TRBJ2-2, the full variable domain is DTAVSQTPKYLVTQMGNDKSIKCEQNLGHDTMYWYKQDSKKFLKIMFSYNNKELIINETVPNRFSPKSPDKAHLNLHINSLELGDSAVYFCASSQSGTTGELFFGEGSRLTVL.

CDR3 residues: CAWSETFSPPNSYEQYF. DNA for the CDR3: TGTGCCTGGAGTGAGACATTCTCCCCTCCCAACTCCTACGAGCAGTACTTC. This chain links TRBV30 with TRBJ2-7; D unclear. V lost 1 base and J 0 bases, leaving 19 bases between the germline ends. Germline V gene sequence: CDR1 GTSNPN, CDR2 SVGIG (reference sequence). The CDR3 runs 17 residues.

The chain is built from TRBV24-1 and TRBJ2-1; D gene unclear. This CDR3 comprises 12 residues. Trimming stripped 4 bases from V and 9 bases from J, with 9 bases between. Germline CDR1 and CDR2: KGHDR and SFDVKD. The CDR3: CATSERLPEQFF. In DNA, the CDR3 is TGTGCCACCAGTGAGCGGCTTCCTGAGCAGTTCTTC.

In this sample, this clonotype turned up many times. The chain is built from TRBV11-1 and TRBJ2-5, with TRBD2 identical over 12 bases. Germline CDR1 reads SGHAT; CDR2 reads FQDESV (reference sequence). V shed 5 bases, J shed 3 bases, and the junction held 4 bases outside the gene matches. This CDR3 has 15 amino acids. In nucleotides, the CDR3 is TGTGCCAGCAGCCCCAGACTAGCGGGAGAAGAGACCCAGTACTTC. Translating gives CASSPRLAGEETQYF.

This clonotype occurred a few times. V gene TRBV6-5 combines with J gene TRBJ1-1; no reliable D call. Trimming left V 2 bases short and J 1 base short, with 11 bases between. CDR1 is MNHEY and CDR2 is SVGAGI in the germline V gene. This CDR3 is 15 amino acids long. The CDR3 sequence is CASSYPSRGNTEAFF. The CDR3 region has the DNA TGTGCCAGCAGTTACCCCTCCCGGGGGAACACTGAAGCTTTCTTT.

The chain has TRBV12-3 or TRBV12-4 and TRBJ1-1; 7 nucleotides agree with TRBD1. V trimming: 6 bases; J trimming: 4 bases; junction bases outside the gene matches: 5. The CDR3 runs to 13 residues. The CDR3: CASRSGGFTEAFF. The CDR3 coding sequence is TGTGCCAGCAGATCAGGGGGTTTCACTGAAGCTTTCTTT.

In this sample, this clonotype turned up a few times. The chain uses TRBV5-5 and TRBJ2-3, with D possibly matching TRBD2 (6 bases). The CDR3 runs 15 residues. The V gene's germline CDR1 is SGHKS and CDR2 YYEKEE (reference sequence). Trimming cost V 3 bases and J 0 bases, with 11 bases left between them. The CDR3 reads CASSSGLASTDTQYF. CDR3 sequence (DNA): TGTGCCAGCAGCTCGGGACTGGCTAGCACAGATACGCAGTATTTT.

This clonotype showed up just a few times. The chain has TRBV7-9 and TRBJ1-3; possible D gene TRBD1, 6 bases. This CDR3 region has 15 residues. V lost 4 bases to trimming and J lost 5 bases, with 15 bases between them. CDR1 is SEHNR and CDR2 is FQNEAQ in the germline V gene (reference sequence). CDR3 in amino acids: CASSSRDNRRNTIYF. CDR3 nucleotides: TGTGCCAGCAGCTCGAGGGACAACAGAAGAAACACCATATATTTT.

This clonotype was seen more than once but under ten times. The chain joins TRBV3-1 to TRBJ2-1; possible D gene TRBD1, 6 bases. V dropped 3 bases and J dropped 3 bases, with 9 bases sitting between them. This CDR3 is built from 14 residues. The V gene's germline CDR1 is LGHDT and CDR2 YNNKEL (reference sequence). The CDR3 here is CASSQGANYNEQFF. The CDR3 region has the DNA TGTGCCAGCAGCCAGGGGGCGAACTACAATGAGCAGTTCTTC.

The V call is TRBV11-2, the J call TRBJ2-1, with 8 nucleotides matching TRBD2. Trimming at V came to 6 bases and at J to 7 bases, leaving 8 bases not matched to a gene. The V gene's germline CDR1 is SGHAT and CDR2 FQNNGV. The CDR3 is 14 amino acids. The DNA of the CDR3 is TGTGCCAGCAGATCACCCGGGAGGGGTAATGAGCAGTTCTTC. Translating it yields CASRSPGRGNEQFF.

The chain has TRBV20-1 and TRBJ1-1, with 8 nucleotides matching TRBD1. This CDR3 has 14 amino acids. The V gene end was trimmed by 5 bases and the J gene end by 3 bases; junction bases not matched to a gene: 8. Germline values: CDR1 DFQATT, CDR2 SNEGSKA (reference sequence). The CDR3, as DNA: TGCAGTGCTGTAAGGACAGGGAGGGACACTGAAGCTTTCTTT. It is translated as CSAVRTGRDTEAFF.

This clonotype has a count of ten or more. J is TRBJ2-7 and V is TRBV27; 8 nucleotides agree with TRBD1. CDR3 size: 13 residues. The V gene end was trimmed by 6 bases and the J gene end by 7 bases; junction bases not matched to a gene: 8. Germline lookup yields CDR1 MNHEY and CDR2 SMNVEV (reference sequence). The CDR3 protein is CASRPQGAREQYF. The CDR3 DNA sequence: TGTGCCAGCAGACCTCAGGGGGCGAGGGAGCAGTACTTC.

This clonotype has at least ten counts. The chain carries TRBV7-2 and TRBJ2-7; the D is unclear. CDR3 length: 12 amino acids. The V gene's germline CDR1 is SGHTA and CDR2 FQGNSA. V shed 1 base and J shed 3 bases, with 4 bases lying between them. CDR3: CASSLGFYEQYF. The CDR3, as DNA: TGTGCCAGCAGCTTAGGCTTCTACGAGCAGTACTTC.

Ten or more counts support this clonotype. V usage is TRBV3-1 and J usage is TRBJ2-7; TRBD2 might be the D (5 bases). Germline CDR1 LGHDT, CDR2 YNNKEL (reference sequence). V was trimmed by 2 bases and J by 3 bases, leaving 8 bases between them. The CDR3 has 13 amino acids. In DNA form, the CDR3 reads TGTGCCAGCAGCCAACTAGCCGGCTACGAGCAGTACTTC. As protein: CASSQLAGYEQYF.

The chain recombines TRBV5-1 with TRBJ2-5, with a weak D call TRBD2 (6 bases). The CDR3 has 15 amino acids. The germline V gene has CDR1 SGHRS and CDR2 YFSETQ. Trimming left V 5 bases short and J 2 bases short, with 16 bases between. For the CDR3, the DNA is TGCGCCAGCAGAAATACGGGTGGAGGGCAAGAGACCCAGTACTTC. Translated, it gives CASRNTGGGQETQYF. The full variable domain, with the rest looked up from reference TRBV5-1 and TRBJ2-5, is KAGVTQTPRYLIKTRGQQVTLSCSPISGHRSVSWYQQTPGQGLQFLFEYFSETQRNKGNFPGRFSGRQFSNSRSEMNVSTLELGDSALYLCASRNTGGGQETQYFGPGTRLLVL.

A few counts support this clonotype. V gene TRBV5-1 combines with J gene TRBJ2-1; 16 bases align to TRBD2. The CDR3 spans 19 residues. The V gene's germline CDR1 is SGHRS and CDR2 YFSETQ. J was trimmed by 1 base and V by 5 bases; bases with no gene match: 9. The CDR3 sequence is CASREPGLAGGGSYNEQFF. The CDR3 DNA sequence: TGCGCCAGCAGGGAACCGGGACTAGCGGGAGGGGGGTCCTACAATGAGCAGTTCTTC.

The chain is built from TRBV20-1 and TRBJ2-1, with a weak D call TRBD2 (6 bases). This CDR3 is built from 12 residues. Between the trimmed V and J ends, which lost 4 bases and 6 bases, there was a span of 10 bases. CDR1 is DFQATT and CDR2 is SNEGSKA in the germline V gene (reference sequence). The CDR3 loop reads CSATDSGNEQFF. Here the CDR3 DNA reads TGCAGTGCTACTGATAGCGGCAATGAGCAGTTCTTC.

This clonotype has at least ten counts. The chain carries TRBV24-1 and TRBJ2-2; D is tentatively TRBD1 or TRBD2 (5 bases each). This CDR3 spans 15 amino acids. Looked up from germline, CDR1 is KGHDR and CDR2 is SFDVKD. With 1 base removed from V and 7 bases from J, the gap between germline ends came to 12 bases. Written as DNA, the CDR3 is TGTGCCACCAGTGATTTCGCGAGGGACGTCGGGGAGCTGTTTTTT. It codes for CATSDFARDVGELFF.

At least ten counts were recorded for this clonotype. The chain links TRBV20-1 to TRBJ1-2; 7 positions match TRBD1. In germline, CDR1 is DFQATT, CDR2 SNEGSKA (reference sequence). V gave up 6 bases and J gave up 4 bases; unmatched junction bases: 11. The CDR3 is 14 amino acids. The CDR3 sequence is CSALDRVSAYGYTF. The CDR3 DNA is TGCAGTGCCCTCGACAGGGTTTCGGCCTATGGCTACACCTTC.

In this sample, this clonotype turned up many times. The chain links TRBV11-2 to TRBJ2-6; D remains ambiguous. The CDR3 runs 14 residues. The ends were cut back, 5 bases at V and 4 bases at J, with 9 bases in the middle. Germline V CDR1 and CDR2: SGHAT, FQNNGV. CDR3 region: CASSPLRGANVLTF. The CDR3, as DNA: TGTGCCAGCAGCCCCCTTAGGGGGGCCAACGTCCTGACTTTC.

The sample holds a few counts of this clonotype. The chain employs TRBV14 and TRBJ2-5; D not resolved. The CDR3 is 13 amino acids. The germline CDR1 and CDR2 sequences are SGHDN and FVKESK. Trimming left V 0 bases short and J 4 bases short, with 6 bases between. CDR3 nucleotide sequence: TGTGCCAGCAGCCAAGACAGATTAGAGACCCAGTACTTC. Its protein is CASSQDRLETQYF.

This sequence joins TRBV12-5 and TRBJ1-2; tentative D call: TRBD1 (5 bases). This CDR3 is 13 amino acids long. Per germline, CDR1 LGHNT and CDR2 FRNRAP. Trimming pared 1 base from V and 4 bases from J, leaving 7 bases between. The chain's CDR3 is CASGLGGAYGYTF. The CDR3 coding sequence is TGTGCTAGTGGTTTGGGCGGGGCCTATGGCTACACCTTC.

This clonotype was observed many times. The chain uses TRBV29-1 and TRBJ2-2; D unclear. Germline CDR1 and CDR2: SQVTM and ANQGSEA. Trimming took 4 bases from V and 2 from J, leaving 8 bases between them. This CDR3 region has 13 residues. For the CDR3, the DNA is TGCAGCGTTGTTCCCCTTAACACCGGGGAGCTGTTTTTT. Amino acid sequence: CSVVPLNTGELFF.

The table lists this clonotype with a few counts. The CDR3 sequence is CAWSGGLAGVTGELFF. Here the CDR3 DNA reads TGTGCCTGGAGTGGGGGACTAGCGGGAGTAACCGGGGAGCTGTTTTTT. The genes are TRBV30 and TRBJ2-2; 14 bases match TRBD2. The V gene end was trimmed by 1 base and the J gene end by 5 bases; junction bases not matched to a gene: 3. The CDR3 consists of 16 residues. CDR1 is GTSNPN, CDR2 SVGIG, per germline (reference sequence).

The V and J genes are TRBV27 and TRBJ2-7; D uncertain. Germline lookup yields CDR1 MNHEY and CDR2 SMNVEV (reference sequence). The CDR3 spans 13 residues. V gave up 5 bases and J gave up 3 bases, with 11 bases separating them. The CDR3 bases are TGTGCCAGCAGTCCGTCCGAGATCTACGAGCAGTACTTC. It is translated as CASSPSEIYEQYF.

This clonotype was seen more than once but under ten times. This sequence joins TRBV6-5 and TRBJ1-5, with D perhaps TRBD1 (6 bases). The CDR3 sequence is 14 residues long. CDR1 and CDR2 from the germline V gene are MNHEY and SVGAGI. V lost 2 bases and J 6 bases, leaving 11 bases between the germline ends. The CDR3 loop is CASSYDRLGQPQHF. As DNA, the CDR3 is TGTGCCAGCAGTTACGACAGGCTGGGTCAGCCCCAGCATTTT.

This clonotype was counted many times. The V gene is TRBV4-2, the J gene TRBJ1-6, with 8 bases fitting TRBD1. From germline, CDR1 is LGHNA and CDR2 YNFKEQ. The CDR3 consists of 13 residues. V shed 5 bases and J 8 bases; nucleotides not matched to a gene: 2. The CDR3 sequence is CASSDRGDSPLHF. The CDR3 DNA reads as TGTGCCAGCAGCGACAGGGGTGATTCACCCCTCCACTTT.

The rearrangement links TRBV29-1 to TRBJ2-7; D uncertain. Between the trimmed V and J ends, which lost 6 bases and 5 bases, there was a span of 11 bases. Germline V lookup: CDR1 SQVTM, CDR2 ANQGSEA. The CDR3 is made up of 11 amino acids. CDR3 sequence reads: CSVSVGDEQYV. For the CDR3, the DNA is TGCAGCGTAAGCGTTGGGGACGAGCAGTACGTC.

V usage is TRBV6-6 and J usage is TRBJ2-7; no clear D. CDR3 length equals 11 residues. V lost 2 bases to trimming and J lost 6 bases, with 5 bases between them. CDR1 is MNHNY and CDR2 is SVGAGI in the germline V gene (reference sequence). In nucleotides, the CDR3 is TGTGCCAGCAGTTACAGATTCGAGCAGTACTTC. Protein product: CASSYRFEQYF.

The chain couples TRBV20-1 to TRBJ2-1; D may be TRBD1 or TRBD2 (5 bases each). Trimming stripped 5 bases from V and 6 bases from J, with 11 bases between. CDR1 DFQATT and CDR2 SNEGSKA come from the germline V gene (reference sequence). This CDR3 spans 12 amino acids. CDR3 in amino acids: CSARQGPNEQFF. CDR3 DNA: TGCAGTGCTCGCCAGGGACCCAATGAGCAGTTCTTC.

This chain links TRBV5-1 with TRBJ2-3; D is perhaps TRBD1 (6 bases). The germline V gene has CDR1 SGHRS and CDR2 YFSETQ. The CDR3 consists of 14 residues. Trimming removed 7 bases from V and 3 bases from J, with 15 bases in between. DNA for the CDR3: TGCGCCAGCTTTTTACAGGGTTTAACAGATACGCAGTATTTT. Translated: CASFLQGLTDTQYF.